The 8 T cell receptor beta chains listed next were all sequenced from one sample in a study of tumor and adjacent non-tumor tissue in lung cancer. The template was RNA from unsorted bulk tissue. The normal lung tissue was taken more than 3 cm from the tumor edge. Three rounds of nested PCR, following a modified ARM-PCR protocol, produced the TCRbeta library. TCRdb recomputed calls from the multiplex PCR reads with MiXCR, one row per CDR3 protein. Altogether about 110,000 distinct CDR3 sequences are present, about 61% being singletons, with the ten largest covering 15% to 20%. The sequenced sample was distant non-tumor lung tissue. The receptors shown here come from a man in his fifties or sixties with non-small cell lung cancer.

About this clonotype itself: The germline gene is not matched at one end of the junction; a read error may be the cause. The V and J genes are TRBV4-1 and TRBJ2-3; D not certain. This CDR3 is 13 amino acids long. Germline V lookup: CDR1 MGHRA, CDR2 YSYEKL. CDR3 nucleotides: TGTTCCAGCAGCCAAGTGGGTTTGGATACGCAATATTTT. It yields the protein CSSSQVGLDTQYF.

This clonotype was seen just once. At one of its ends the junction is not consistent with the germline gene, which may arise from a read error. This sequence joins TRBV6-5 and TRBJ1-4, with 7 bases fitting TRBD1. From germline, CDR1 is MNHEY and CDR2 SVGAGI. The CDR3 is 14 residues long. The CDR3 nucleotides are TGTGCCAGCAGCCGGACAGGTCTGGTTGAAAGACTGTTTTTT. Its protein product is CASSRTGLVERLFF.

A word on this clonotype: This clone may be a read error of a much larger clone one base away. The V and J genes are TRBV20-1 and TRBJ1-1; D uncertain. Trimming took off 3 bases at V and 2 bases at J, with 13 bases between the two ends. CDR1 DFQATT and CDR2 SNEGSKA come from the germline V gene (reference sequence). This CDR3 is 14 amino acids long. The CDR3 loop is CSARGFSHNTEAFF. DNA for the CDR3: TGCAGTGCTAGGGGTTTCAGCCATAACACTGAAGCTTTCTTT.

The chain couples TRBV4-1 to TRBJ1-5; D is unresolved. Germline CDR1 and CDR2: MGHRA and YSYEKL. This CDR3 spans 16 amino acids. V was trimmed by 0 bases and J by 0 bases, leaving 9 bases between them. The CDR3 spells CASSQDPWNSNQPQHF. The CDR3 nucleotides read TGCGCCAGCAGCCAAGACCCGTGGAATAGCAATCAGCCCCAGCATTTT.

Points on this clonotype: A much more abundant neighbour one base away suggests this may be a read error. The CDR3 DNA reads as TGTGCCAGCAGCCAGTTGGGACAGACATACAATGAGCAGTTCTTC. It encodes CASSQLGQTYNEQFF. The rearrangement links TRBV12-3 or TRBV12-4 to TRBJ2-1, with 7 bases fitting TRBD1. V dropped 6 bases and J dropped 4; count of bases not matched to a gene: 9. This CDR3 comprises 15 residues.

This clonotype occurred once. An end of the junction does not agree with germline; a read error may underlie this. The V and J genes are TRBV11-2 and TRBJ2-5, with 10 bases lining up with TRBD2. The CDR3 covers 16 residues. Germline V gene sequence: CDR1 SGHAT, CDR2 FQNNGV. CDR3 DNA: TGTGCCAGCAGCCCCCATACTAGCGGGATGGGGGAGACCCAATACTTC. Its protein is CASSPHTSGMGETQYF.

To note about this clonotype: The conserved phenylalanine or tryptophan normally closing the CDR3 is absent here, so this likely arose from a read error. This chain joins TRBV4-2 and TRBJ2-1, with 9 bases lining up with TRBD2. This CDR3 is 16 amino acids long. The germline V gene encodes CDR1 LGHNA and CDR2 YNFKEQ. This CDR3 reads CASSQDVAGGYNDQFL. The CDR3 nucleotides read TGTGCCAGCAGTCAAGATGTGGCGGGAGGGTACAATGATCAGTTCTTA.

This clonotype was detected only once. At one end the junction does not follow the germline gene, possibly because of a read error. J is TRBJ1-6 and V is TRBV12-3 or TRBV12-4, with a tentative D call TRBD1 (5 bases). This CDR3 region has 14 residues. The CDR3 sequence: CASRQTEVNLPLHF. The CDR3 DNA reads TGTGCCAGCAGACAGACAGAGGTTAATTTACCCCTCCACTTT.